This T cell receptor beta chain was captured in a study of regulatory and conventional T cells in RAG deficiency. A remark on this clone: Its specificity is not known.

The sorted conventional CD4+ T cells were CD25-low and CD127-high, with genomic DNA sequenced. Profiling relied on immunoSEQ multiplex PCR, and the TCRdb table lists in-frame clones only, not all of them. The sample contains roughly 45,000 clones, approximately 90% of which appear only once. General observations from the study: Shorter CDR3s in all patient subsets; >90% Treg-Tconv overlap in Omenn.

The same specimen was also included in a second study, on regulatory T cells. That paper adds: The primer mix had 52 TRBV and 13 TRBJ primers. Regulatory T cells showed the strongest V-J pair restriction and V/J gene skewing among patient repertoires.

Sequenced material: CD4+ effector T cells sorted from blood. The source is a human donor in good health.

Here the CDR3 DNA reads TGTGCCAGCAGCTTAGACAGGGGCCTCGCTGAAGCTTTCTTT. This sequence encodes CASSLDRGLAEAFF. The gene calls are TRBV7-9 and TRBJ1-1; 7 positions match TRBD1. The CDR3 sequence is 14 residues long. With 1 base clipped from V and 6 bases from J, the junction kept 5 bases outside the gene matches. Germline V CDR1 and CDR2: SEHNR, FQNEAQ (reference sequence).